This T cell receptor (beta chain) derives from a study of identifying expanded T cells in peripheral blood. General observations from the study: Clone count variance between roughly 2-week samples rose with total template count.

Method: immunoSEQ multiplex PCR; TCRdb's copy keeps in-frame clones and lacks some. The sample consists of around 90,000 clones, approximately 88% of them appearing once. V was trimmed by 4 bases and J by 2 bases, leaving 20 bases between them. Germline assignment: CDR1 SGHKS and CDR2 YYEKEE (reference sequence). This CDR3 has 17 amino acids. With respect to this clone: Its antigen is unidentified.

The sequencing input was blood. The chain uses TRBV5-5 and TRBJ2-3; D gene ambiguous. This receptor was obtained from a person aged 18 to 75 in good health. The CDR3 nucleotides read TGTGCCAGCAGCCCTAATCGTTGGCGTATTTCCACAGATACGCAGTATTTT. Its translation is CASSPNRWRISTDTQYF.